This T cell receptor beta chain was sequenced for a study of radiotherapy plus CTLA-4 blockade in lung cancer. Trimming took 0 bases from V and 3 from J, leaving 11 bases between them. The germline V gene has CDR1 ENHRY and CDR2 SYGVKD. The CDR3 covers 15 residues. This clone has more than one count but fewer than ten. The target antigen is unknown. This sample includes further DNA sequences coding for the same CDR3. Whole-study findings and limits: Dynamics of early blood T cell clones, together with interferon-beta, were reportedly the best predictors of response. Radiotherapy was combined with ipilimumab, and tumor-derived TCR clones then expanded in blood.

Only in-frame clones appear in the TCRdb table, and some are missing; sequencing was by immunoSEQ multiplex PCR. The profile shows 80,000 or so clones, about 79% of them singletons. The rearrangement links TRBV10-3 to TRBJ1-1; D uncertain. The material was peripheral blood, obtained from a patient treated with radiotherapy plus ipilimumab. The receptor was derived from a human donor with non-small cell lung cancer who had a partial response to radiotherapy plus ipilimumab. Some clones in this sample may be carry-over from other donors' samples. Written as DNA, the CDR3 is TGTGCCATCAGTGAGTCGGTCCGGGGTTACACTGAAGCTTTCTTT. As protein: CAISESVRGYTEAFF.